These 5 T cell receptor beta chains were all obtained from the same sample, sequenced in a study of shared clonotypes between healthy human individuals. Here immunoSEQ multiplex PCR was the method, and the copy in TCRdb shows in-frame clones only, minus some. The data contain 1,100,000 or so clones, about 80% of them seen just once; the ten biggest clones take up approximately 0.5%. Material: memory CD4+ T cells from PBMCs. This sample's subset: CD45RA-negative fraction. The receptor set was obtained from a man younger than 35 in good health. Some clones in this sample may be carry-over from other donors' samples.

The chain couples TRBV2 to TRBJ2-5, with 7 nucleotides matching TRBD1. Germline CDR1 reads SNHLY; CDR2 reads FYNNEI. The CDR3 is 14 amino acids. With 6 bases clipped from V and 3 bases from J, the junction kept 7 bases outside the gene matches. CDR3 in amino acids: CASRETTGKETQYF. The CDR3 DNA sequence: TGTGCCAGCAGGGAGACGACAGGGAAAGAGACCCAGTACTTC.

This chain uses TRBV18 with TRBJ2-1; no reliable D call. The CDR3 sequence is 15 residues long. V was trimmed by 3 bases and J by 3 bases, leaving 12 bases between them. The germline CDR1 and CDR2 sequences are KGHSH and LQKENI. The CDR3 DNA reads TGTGCCAGCTCACCTGCCTTCTTGGGCTACAATGAGCAGTTCTTC. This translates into CASSPAFLGYNEQFF.

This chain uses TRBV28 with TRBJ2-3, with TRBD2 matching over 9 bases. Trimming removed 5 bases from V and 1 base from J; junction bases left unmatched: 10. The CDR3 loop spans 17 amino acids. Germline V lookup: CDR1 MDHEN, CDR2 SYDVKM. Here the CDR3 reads CASSIAGEEVGTDTQYF. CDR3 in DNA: TGTGCCAGCAGTATAGCGGGAGAGGAGGTGGGCACAGATACGCAGTATTTT.

DNA of the CDR3: TGTGCCAGCAGCTTAGTTGCGGGTACGCAGTATTTT. This codes for CASSLVAGTQYF. The chain uses TRBV7-7 and TRBJ2-3, with a tentative D call TRBD2 (5 bases). V lost 1 base to trimming and J lost 8 bases, with 7 bases between them. Per the germline V gene, CDR1 is SSHAT and CDR2 is FNYEAQ (reference sequence). The CDR3 consists of 12 residues.

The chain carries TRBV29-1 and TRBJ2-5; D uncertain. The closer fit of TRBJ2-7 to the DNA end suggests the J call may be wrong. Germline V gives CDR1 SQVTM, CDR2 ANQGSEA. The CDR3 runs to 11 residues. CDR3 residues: CSVGIVYEQYF. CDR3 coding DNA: TGCAGCGTTGGAATAGTTTACGAGCAGTACTTC.